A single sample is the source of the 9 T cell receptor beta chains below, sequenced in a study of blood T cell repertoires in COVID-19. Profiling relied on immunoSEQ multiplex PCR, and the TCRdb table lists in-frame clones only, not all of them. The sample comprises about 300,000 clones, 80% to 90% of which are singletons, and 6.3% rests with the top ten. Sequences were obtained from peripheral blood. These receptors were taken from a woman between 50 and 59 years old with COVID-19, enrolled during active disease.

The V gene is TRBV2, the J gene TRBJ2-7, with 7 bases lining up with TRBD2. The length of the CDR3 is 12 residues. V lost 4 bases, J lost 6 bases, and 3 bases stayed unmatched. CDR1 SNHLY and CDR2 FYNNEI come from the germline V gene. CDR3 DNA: TGTGCCAGCAGTGCCCCGGGGGGCGAGCAGTACTTC. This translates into CASSAPGGEQYF.

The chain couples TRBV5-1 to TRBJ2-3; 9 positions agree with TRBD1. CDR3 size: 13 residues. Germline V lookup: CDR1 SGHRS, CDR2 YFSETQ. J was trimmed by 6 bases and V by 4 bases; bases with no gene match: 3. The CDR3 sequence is CASSMTGGDTQYF. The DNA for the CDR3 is TGCGCCAGCAGCATGACAGGGGGGGATACGCAGTATTTT.

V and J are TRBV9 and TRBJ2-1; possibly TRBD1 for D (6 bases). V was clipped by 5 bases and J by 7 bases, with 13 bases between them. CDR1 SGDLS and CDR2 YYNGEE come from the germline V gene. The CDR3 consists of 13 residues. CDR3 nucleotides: TGTGCCAGCAGTCTACAGGGTTTAAATGAGCAGTTCTTC. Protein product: CASSLQGLNEQFF. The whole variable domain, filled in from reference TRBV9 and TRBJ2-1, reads DSGVTQTPKHLITATGQRVTLRCSPRSGDLSVYWYQQSLDQGLQFLIQYYNGEERAKGNILERFSAQQFPDLHSELNLSSLELGDSALYFCASSLQGLNEQFFGPGTRLTVL.

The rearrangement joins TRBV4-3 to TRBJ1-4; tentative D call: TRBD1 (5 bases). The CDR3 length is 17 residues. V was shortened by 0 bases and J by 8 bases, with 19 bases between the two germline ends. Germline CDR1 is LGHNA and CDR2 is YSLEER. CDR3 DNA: TGCGCCAGCAGCCAAGAAGGCGGGCGCGGGGGAGCAGAAAAACTGTTTTTT. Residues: CASSQEGGRGGAEKLFF.

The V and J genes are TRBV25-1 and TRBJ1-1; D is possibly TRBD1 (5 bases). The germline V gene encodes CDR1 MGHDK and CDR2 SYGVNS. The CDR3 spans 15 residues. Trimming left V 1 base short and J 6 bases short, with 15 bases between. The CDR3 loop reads CASSELLTGEAEAFF. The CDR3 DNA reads TGTGCCAGCAGTGAATTATTAACAGGTGAAGCTGAAGCTTTCTTT.

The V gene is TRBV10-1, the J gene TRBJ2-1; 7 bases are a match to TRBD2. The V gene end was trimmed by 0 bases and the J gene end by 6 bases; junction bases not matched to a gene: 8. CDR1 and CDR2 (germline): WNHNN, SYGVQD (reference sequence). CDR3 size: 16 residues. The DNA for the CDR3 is TGCGCCAGCAGTGAGTCGAGGAGCGGGAACAGCAATGAGCAGTTCTTC. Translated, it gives CASSESRSGNSNEQFF.

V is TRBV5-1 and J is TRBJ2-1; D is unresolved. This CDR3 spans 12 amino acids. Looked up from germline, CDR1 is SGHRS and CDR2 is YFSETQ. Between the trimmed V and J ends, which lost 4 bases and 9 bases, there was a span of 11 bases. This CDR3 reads CASSTARGEQFF. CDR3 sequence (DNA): TGCGCCAGCAGCACCGCTAGAGGTGAGCAGTTCTTC.

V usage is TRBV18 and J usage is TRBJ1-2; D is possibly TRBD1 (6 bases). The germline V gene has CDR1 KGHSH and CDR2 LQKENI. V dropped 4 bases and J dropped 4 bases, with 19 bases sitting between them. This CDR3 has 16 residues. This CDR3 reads CASSQSVEGGTYGYTF. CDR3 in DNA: TGTGCCAGCTCACAATCCGTGGAGGGGGGGACCTATGGCTACACCTTC.

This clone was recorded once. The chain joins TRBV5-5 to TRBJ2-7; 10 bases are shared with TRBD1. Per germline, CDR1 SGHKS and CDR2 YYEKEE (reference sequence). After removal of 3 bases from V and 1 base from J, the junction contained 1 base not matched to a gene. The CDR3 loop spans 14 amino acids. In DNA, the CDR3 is TGTGCCAGCAGCTGGGACAGGGGATCCTACGAGCAGTACTTC. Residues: CASSWDRGSYEQYF.